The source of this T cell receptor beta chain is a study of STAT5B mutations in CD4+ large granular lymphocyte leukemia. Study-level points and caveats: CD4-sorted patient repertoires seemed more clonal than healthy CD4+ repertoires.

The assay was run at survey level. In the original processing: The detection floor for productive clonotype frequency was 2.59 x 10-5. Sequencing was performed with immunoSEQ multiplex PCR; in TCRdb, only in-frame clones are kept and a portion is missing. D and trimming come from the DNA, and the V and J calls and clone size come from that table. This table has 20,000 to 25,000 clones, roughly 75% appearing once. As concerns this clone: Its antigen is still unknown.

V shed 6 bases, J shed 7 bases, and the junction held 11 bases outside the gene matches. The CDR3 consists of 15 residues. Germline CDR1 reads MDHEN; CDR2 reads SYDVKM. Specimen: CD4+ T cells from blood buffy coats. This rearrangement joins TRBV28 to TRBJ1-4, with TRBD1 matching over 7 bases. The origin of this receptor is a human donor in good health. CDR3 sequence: CASRQRQGMIEKLFF. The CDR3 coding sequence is TGTGCCAGCAGACAACGACAGGGAATGATTGAAAAACTGTTTTTT.